The 3 T cell receptor beta chains given below trace back to one sample, sequenced in a study of cytotoxic CD8 clonotypes in ibrutinib-treated CLL. The protocol was immunoSEQ multiplex PCR, while the TCRdb copy is restricted to in-frame clones and leaves out a portion. This table holds roughly 150,000 clones, about 80% found once. This specimen consisted of PBMCs, obtained after 24 months of ibrutinib treatment. The receptors were gathered from a human donor with chronic lymphocytic leukemia.

This clone was seen a handful of times. The chain links TRBV6-1 to TRBJ1-5; D remains unclear. The CDR3 runs to 13 residues. Germline assignment: CDR1 MNHNS and CDR2 SASEGT. V was trimmed by 8 bases and J by 3 bases, leaving 11 bases between them. CDR3 sequence (DNA): TGTGCCAGCCGGCGGATCCCCAATCAGCCCCAGCATTTT. It is translated as CASRRIPNQPQHF.

The chain joins TRBV9 to TRBJ2-3; D call uncertain. Germline V lookup: CDR1 SGDLS, CDR2 YYNGEE. V dropped 7 bases and J dropped 6 bases, with 12 bases sitting between them. This CDR3 contains 12 residues. The chain's CDR3 is CASAPAGDTQYF. CDR3 coding DNA: TGTGCCAGCGCGCCCGCCGGGGATACGCAGTATTTT. The full variable domain, completed using reference TRBV9 and TRBJ2-3, is DSGVTQTPKHLITATGQRVTLRCSPRSGDLSVYWYQQSLDQGLQFLIQYYNGEERAKGNILERFSAQQFPDLHSELNLSSLELGDSALYFCASAPAGDTQYFGPGTRLTVL.

This clone has only a few counts. J is TRBJ2-1 and V is TRBV6-5; 7 nucleotides agree with TRBD2. V was pared by 8 bases and J by 0 bases, with 4 bases of the junction left unmatched. Germline V gene lookup returns CDR1 MNHEY and CDR2 SVGAGI. This CDR3 spans 14 amino acids. The DNA of the CDR3 is TGTGCCAGCTGGGGGGGGAGCTCCTACAATGAGCAGTTCTTC. Protein: CASWGGSSYNEQFF.